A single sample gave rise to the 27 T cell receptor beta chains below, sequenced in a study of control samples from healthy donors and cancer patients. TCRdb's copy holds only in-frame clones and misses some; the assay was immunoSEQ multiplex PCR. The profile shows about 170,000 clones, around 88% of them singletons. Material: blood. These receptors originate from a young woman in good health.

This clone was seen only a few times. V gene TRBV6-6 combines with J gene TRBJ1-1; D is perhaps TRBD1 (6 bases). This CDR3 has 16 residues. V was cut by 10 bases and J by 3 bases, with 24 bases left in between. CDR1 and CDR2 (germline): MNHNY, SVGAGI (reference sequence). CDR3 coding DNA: TGTGCCACTCTCGGTGGCAGGGGTTTTATTGACACTGAAGCTTTCTTT. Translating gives CATLGGRGFIDTEAFF.

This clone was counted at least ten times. Here the CDR3 DNA reads TGTGCCAGCAGGGGTAGTCCACAGACCCAGTACTTC. The encoded protein is CASRGSPQTQYF. The rearrangement links TRBV2 to TRBJ2-5; D ambiguous. CDR3 length: 12 amino acids. The V end lost 6 bases, the J end lost 6 bases, and 11 bases lay between the germline ends. CDR1 is SNHLY and CDR2 is FYNNEI in the germline V gene.

CDR3: CASSSTGGINEKLFF. The CDR3 DNA is TGTGCCAGCAGCTCCACGGGGGGAATTAATGAAAAACTGTTTTTT. The rearrangement joins TRBV11-2 to TRBJ1-4, with D maybe TRBD1 (5 bases). This CDR3 is built from 15 residues. Germline assignment: CDR1 SGHAT and CDR2 FQNNGV. Trimming took 4 bases from V and 4 from J, leaving 13 bases between them.

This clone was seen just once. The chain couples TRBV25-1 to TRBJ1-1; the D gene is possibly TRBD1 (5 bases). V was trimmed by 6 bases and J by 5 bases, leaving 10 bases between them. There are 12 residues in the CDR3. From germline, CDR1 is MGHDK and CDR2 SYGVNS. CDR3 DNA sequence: TGTGCCAGCAGGACCTCAGGGACTGAAGCTTTCTTT. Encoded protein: CASRTSGTEAFF.

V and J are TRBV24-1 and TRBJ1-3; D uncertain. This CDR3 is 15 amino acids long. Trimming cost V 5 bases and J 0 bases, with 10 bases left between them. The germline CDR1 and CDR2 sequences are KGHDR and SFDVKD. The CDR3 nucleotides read TGTGCCACCAGTGTTCGCACGCACTCTGGAAACACCATATATTTT. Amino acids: CATSVRTHSGNTIYF.

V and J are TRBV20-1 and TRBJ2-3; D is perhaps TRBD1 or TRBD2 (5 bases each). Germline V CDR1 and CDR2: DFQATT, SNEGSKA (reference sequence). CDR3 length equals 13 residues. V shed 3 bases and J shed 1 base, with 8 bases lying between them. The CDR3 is CSASLGGTDTQYF. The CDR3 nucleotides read TGCAGTGCTAGTCTGGGGGGCACAGATACGCAGTATTTT.

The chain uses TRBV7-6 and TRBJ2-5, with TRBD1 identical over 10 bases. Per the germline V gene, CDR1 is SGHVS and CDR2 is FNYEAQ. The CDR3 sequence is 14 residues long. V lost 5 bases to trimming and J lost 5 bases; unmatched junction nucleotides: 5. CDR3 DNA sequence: TGTGCCAGCAGCCTAGGGACAGGGGATGAGACCCAGTACTTC. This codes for CASSLGTGDETQYF.

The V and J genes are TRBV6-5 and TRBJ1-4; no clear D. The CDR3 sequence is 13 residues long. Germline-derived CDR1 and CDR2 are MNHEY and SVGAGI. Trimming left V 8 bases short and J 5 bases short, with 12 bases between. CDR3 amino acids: CASGVDPNEKLFF. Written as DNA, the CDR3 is TGTGCCAGCGGCGTGGATCCAAATGAAAAACTGTTTTTT.

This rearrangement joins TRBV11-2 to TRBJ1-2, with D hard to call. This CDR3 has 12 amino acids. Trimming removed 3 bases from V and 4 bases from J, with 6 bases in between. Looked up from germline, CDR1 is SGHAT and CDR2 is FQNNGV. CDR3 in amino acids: CASSFGGYGYTF. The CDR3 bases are TGTGCCAGCAGCTTCGGCGGCTATGGCTACACCTTC.

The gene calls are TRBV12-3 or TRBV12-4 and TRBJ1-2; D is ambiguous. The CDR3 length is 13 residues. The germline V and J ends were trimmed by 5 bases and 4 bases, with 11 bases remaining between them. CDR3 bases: TGTGCCAGCAGTGTCGGTGGTTCCTATGGCTACACCTTC. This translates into CASSVGGSYGYTF.

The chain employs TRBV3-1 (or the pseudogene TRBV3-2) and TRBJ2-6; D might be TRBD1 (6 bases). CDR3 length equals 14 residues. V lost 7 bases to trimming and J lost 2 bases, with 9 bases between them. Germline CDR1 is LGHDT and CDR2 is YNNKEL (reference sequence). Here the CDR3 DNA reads TGTGCCAGCAATGGGGGCCCTGGGGCCAACGTCCTGACTTTC. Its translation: CASNGGPGANVLTF.

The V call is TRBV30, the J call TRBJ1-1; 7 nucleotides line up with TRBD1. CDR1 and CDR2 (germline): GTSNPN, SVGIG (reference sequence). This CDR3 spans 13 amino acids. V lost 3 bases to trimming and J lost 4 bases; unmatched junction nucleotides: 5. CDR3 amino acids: CAWSEQGITEAFF. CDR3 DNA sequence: TGTGCCTGGAGCGAACAGGGGATCACTGAAGCTTTCTTT.

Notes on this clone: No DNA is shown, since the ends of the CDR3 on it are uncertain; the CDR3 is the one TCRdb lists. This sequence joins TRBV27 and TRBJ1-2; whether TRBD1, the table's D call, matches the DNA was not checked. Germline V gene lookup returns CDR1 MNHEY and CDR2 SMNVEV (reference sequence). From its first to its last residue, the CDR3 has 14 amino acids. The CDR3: CASSFGEGAYGYTF.

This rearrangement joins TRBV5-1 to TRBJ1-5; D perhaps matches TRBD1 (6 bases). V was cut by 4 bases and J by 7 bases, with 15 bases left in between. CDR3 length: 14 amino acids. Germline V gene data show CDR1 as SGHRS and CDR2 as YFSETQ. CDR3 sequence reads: CASSPLGGGQPQHF. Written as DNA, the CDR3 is TGCGCCAGCAGCCCCCTGGGGGGCGGACAGCCCCAGCATTTT.

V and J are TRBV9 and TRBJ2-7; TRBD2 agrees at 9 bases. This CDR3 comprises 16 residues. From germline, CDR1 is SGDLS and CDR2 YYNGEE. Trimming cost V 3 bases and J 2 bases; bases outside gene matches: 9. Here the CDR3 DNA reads TGTGCCAGCAGCGAAAGACTAGCGGAATCACCCTACGAGCAGTACTTC. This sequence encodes CASSERLAESPYEQYF.

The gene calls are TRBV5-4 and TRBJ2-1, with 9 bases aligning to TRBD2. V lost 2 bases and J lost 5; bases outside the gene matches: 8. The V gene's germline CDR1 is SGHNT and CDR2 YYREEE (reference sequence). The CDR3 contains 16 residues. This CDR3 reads CASSFGGGGANNEQFF. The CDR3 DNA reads TGTGCCAGCAGCTTTGGCGGCGGGGGGGCCAACAATGAGCAGTTCTTC.

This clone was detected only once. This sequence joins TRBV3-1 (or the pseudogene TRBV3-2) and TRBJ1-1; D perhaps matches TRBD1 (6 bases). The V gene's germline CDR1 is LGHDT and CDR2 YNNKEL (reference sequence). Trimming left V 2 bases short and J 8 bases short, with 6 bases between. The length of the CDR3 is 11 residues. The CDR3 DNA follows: TGTGCCAGCAGCCAAAGGGGGGAAGCTTTCTTT. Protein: CASSQRGEAFF.

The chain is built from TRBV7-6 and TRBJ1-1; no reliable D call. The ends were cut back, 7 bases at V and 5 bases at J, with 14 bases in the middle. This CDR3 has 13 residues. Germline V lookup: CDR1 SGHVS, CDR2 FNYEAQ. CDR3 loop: CASTQDVGTEAFF. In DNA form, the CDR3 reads TGTGCCAGCACCCAAGACGTGGGGACTGAAGCTTTCTTT.

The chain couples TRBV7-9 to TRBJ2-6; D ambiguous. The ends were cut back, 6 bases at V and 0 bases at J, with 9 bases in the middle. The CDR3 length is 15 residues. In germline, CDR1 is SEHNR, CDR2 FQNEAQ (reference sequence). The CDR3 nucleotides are TGTGCCAGCAGACCAAAGAGCTCTGGGGCCAACGTCCTGACTTTC. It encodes CASRPKSSGANVLTF. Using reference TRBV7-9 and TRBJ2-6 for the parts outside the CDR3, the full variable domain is DTGVSQNPRHKITKRGQNVTFRCDPISEHNRLYWYRQTLGQGPEFLTYFQNEAQLEKSRLLSDRFSAERPKGSFSTLEIQRTEQGDSAMYLCASRPKSSGANVLTFGAGSRLTVL.

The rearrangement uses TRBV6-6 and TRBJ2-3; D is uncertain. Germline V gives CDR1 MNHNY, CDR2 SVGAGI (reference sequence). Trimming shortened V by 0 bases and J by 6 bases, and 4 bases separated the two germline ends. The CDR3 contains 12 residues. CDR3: CASSYSRDTQYF. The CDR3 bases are TGTGCCAGCAGTTACTCAAGGGATACGCAGTATTTT.

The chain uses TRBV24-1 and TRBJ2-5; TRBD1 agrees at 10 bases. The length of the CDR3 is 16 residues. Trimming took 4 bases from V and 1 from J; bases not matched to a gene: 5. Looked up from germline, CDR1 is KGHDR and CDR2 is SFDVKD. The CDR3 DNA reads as TGTGCCACCAGTGAGGGGACAGGGGCCCTCCAAGAGACCCAGTACTTC. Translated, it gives CATSEGTGALQETQYF.

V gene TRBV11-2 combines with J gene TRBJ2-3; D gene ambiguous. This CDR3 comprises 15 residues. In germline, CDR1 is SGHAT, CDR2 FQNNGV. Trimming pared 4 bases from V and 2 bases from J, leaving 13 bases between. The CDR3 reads CASSSSSSYTDTQYF. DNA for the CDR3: TGTGCCAGCAGCTCATCCAGTTCCTACACAGATACGCAGTATTTT.

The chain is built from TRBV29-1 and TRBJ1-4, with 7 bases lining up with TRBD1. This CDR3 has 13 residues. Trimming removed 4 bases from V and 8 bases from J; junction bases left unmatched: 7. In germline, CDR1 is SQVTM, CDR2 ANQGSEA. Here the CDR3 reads CSVAQGLGEKLFF. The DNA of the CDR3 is TGCAGCGTTGCACAGGGGCTTGGGGAAAAACTGTTTTTT. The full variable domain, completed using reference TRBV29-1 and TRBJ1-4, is SAVISQKPSRDICQRGTSLTIQCQVDSQVTMMFWYRQQPGQSLTLIATANQGSEATYESGFVIDKFPISRPNLTFSTLTVSNMSPEDSSIYLCSVAQGLGEKLFFGSGTQLSVL.

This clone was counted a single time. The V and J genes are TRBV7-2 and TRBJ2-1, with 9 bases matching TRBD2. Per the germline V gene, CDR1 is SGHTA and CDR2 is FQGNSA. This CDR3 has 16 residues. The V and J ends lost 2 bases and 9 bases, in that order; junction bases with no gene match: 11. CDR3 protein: CASSLSGGRARVEQFF. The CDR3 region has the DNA TGTGCCAGCAGCTTAAGCGGCGGGAGGGCCCGGGTTGAGCAGTTCTTC.

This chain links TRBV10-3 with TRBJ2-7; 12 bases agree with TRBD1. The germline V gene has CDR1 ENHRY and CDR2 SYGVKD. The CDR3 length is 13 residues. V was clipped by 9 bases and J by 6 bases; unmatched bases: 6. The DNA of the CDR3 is TGTGCCATAACCGGGACAGGGGGCTTCGAGCAGTACTTC. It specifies CAITGTGGFEQYF.

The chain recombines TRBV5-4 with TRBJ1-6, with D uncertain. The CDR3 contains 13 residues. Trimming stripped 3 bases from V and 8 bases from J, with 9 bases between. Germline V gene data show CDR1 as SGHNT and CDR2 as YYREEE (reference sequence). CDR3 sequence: CASSYEGDSPLHF. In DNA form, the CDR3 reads TGTGCCAGCAGCTACGAGGGAGATTCACCCCTCCACTTT.

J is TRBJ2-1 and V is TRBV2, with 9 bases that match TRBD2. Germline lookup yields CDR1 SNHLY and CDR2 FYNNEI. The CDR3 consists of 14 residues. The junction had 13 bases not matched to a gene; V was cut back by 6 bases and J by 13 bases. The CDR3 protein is CASRAGVAGEVQFF. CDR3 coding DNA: TGTGCCAGCAGAGCGGGTGTAGCGGGGGAGGTTCAGTTCTTC. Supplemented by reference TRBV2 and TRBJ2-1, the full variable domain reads EPEVTQTPSHQVTQMGQEVILRCVPISNHLYFYWYRQILGQKVEFLVSFYNNEISEKSEIFDDQFSVERPDGSNFTLKIRSTKLEDSAMYFCASRAGVAGEVQFFGPGTRLTVL.